A selection of T cell receptor beta chains follows, all from one sample in a study of T cell repertoires in cytomegalovirus infection. TCRdb reanalysed the reads using MiXCR and keeps one entry per CDR3 protein. The top ten hold about an eighth of the sample, which has about 900,000 distinct CDR3 sequences, about a third seen once. Their specific antigens are unknown. Sequences were derived from cultured CD8+ T cells from PBMCs, sampled from culture after CMV antigen stimulation. All receptors come from a human donor in good health (CMV status not recorded). Some clones in this sample may be carry-over from other donors' samples. The CDR3 runs from the conserved cysteine through the conserved F or W. The D gene is left open where the match is weak. Clone size is shown for a subset of rows, as once, few, many or a class of expanded clone.

len: 10; j_gene: TRBJ2-1; d_gene: NA; v_gene: TRBV19; abundance: few; CDR3aa: CANPPNEQFF; CDR3nt: TGTGCCAACCCACCTAATGAGCAGTTCTTC
len: 16; j_gene: TRBJ1-3; d_gene: NA; v_gene: TRBV15; abundance: few; CDR3aa: CATCRDTLGSGNTIYF; CDR3nt: TGTGCTACCTGCCGGGACACCCTGGGCTCTGGAAACACCATATATTTT
len: 13; j_gene: TRBJ1-1; d_gene: NA; v_gene: TRBV10-3; abundance: few; CDR3aa: CAAQTLEDTEAFF; CDR3nt: TGTGCCGCCCAAACCCTCGAGGACACTGAAGCTTTCTTT
len: 16; j_gene: TRBJ2-5; d_gene: NA; v_gene: TRBV15; abundance: NA; CDR3aa: CATSSSLSVIQETQYF; CDR3nt: TGTGCCACCAGCAGCTCTCTTAGTGTGATCCAAGAGACCCAGTACTTC
len: 14; j_gene: TRBJ1-1; d_gene: TRBD1; v_gene: TRBV4-1; abundance: NA; CDR3aa: CASSAETGYTEAFF; CDR3nt: TGCGCCAGCAGCGCAGAGACAGGGTACACTGAAGCTTTCTTT
len: 12; j_gene: TRBJ2-3; d_gene: NA; v_gene: TRBV12-3/TRBV12-4; abundance: few; CDR3aa: CASSLSVNTQYF; CDR3nt: TGTGCCAGCAGTTTATCCGTGAATACGCAGTATTTT
len: 9; j_gene: TRBJ1-1; d_gene: NA; v_gene: TRBV6-1; abundance: many; CDR3aa: CAVGTAAFF; CDR3nt: TGTGCCGTTGGGACGGCGGCTTTCTTT
len: 14; j_gene: TRBJ2-3; d_gene: TRBD1; v_gene: TRBV6-2/TRBV6-3; abundance: few; CDR3aa: CASGGTGWADTQYF; CDR3nt: TGTGCCAGCGGAGGGACAGGGTGGGCAGATACGCAGTATTTT
len: 13; j_gene: TRBJ1-1; d_gene: NA; v_gene: TRBV5-1; abundance: many; CDR3aa: CASSDSGTTEAFF; CDR3nt: TGCGCCAGCAGCGACTCTGGGACCACTGAAGCTTTCTTT
len: 14; j_gene: TRBJ2-2; d_gene: NA; v_gene: TRBV6-2/TRBV6-3; abundance: NA; CDR3aa: CASSAVVKAGELFF; CDR3nt: TGTGCCAGCAGTGCTGTGGTAAAGGCCGGGGAGCTGTTTTTT
len: 10; j_gene: TRBJ1-3; d_gene: NA; v_gene: TRBV19; abundance: NA; CDR3aa: CASKDSSIYF; CDR3nt: TGTGCCAGTAAGGACTCGAGCATATATTTT
len: 14; j_gene: TRBJ2-4; d_gene: TRBD2; v_gene: TRBV7-9; abundance: few; CDR3aa: CASSVSGGKNIQYF; CDR3nt: TGTGCCAGCAGCGTCAGCGGGGGGAAAAACATTCAGTACTTC
len: 16; j_gene: TRBJ1-1; d_gene: NA; v_gene: TRBV15; abundance: NA; CDR3aa: CATSSYGRGPSTEAFF; CDR3nt: TGTGCCACCAGCAGCTACGGGAGGGGACCGAGCACTGAAGCTTTCTTT
len: 15; j_gene: TRBJ2-1; d_gene: NA; v_gene: TRBV29-1; abundance: NA; CDR3aa: CSVEDGLVGYNEQFF; CDR3nt: TGCAGCGTGGAAGACGGACTGGTTGGCTACAATGAGCAGTTCTTC
len: 20; j_gene: TRBJ2-5; d_gene: TRBD2; v_gene: TRBV20-1; abundance: few; CDR3aa: CSARGLPESGGASPQETQYF; CDR3nt: TGCAGTGCCAGGGGCCTTCCGGAGAGCGGGGGGGCCTCCCCCCAAGAGACCCAGTACTTC
len: 14; j_gene: TRBJ2-2; d_gene: NA; v_gene: TRBV7-8; abundance: NA; CDR3aa: CASSLAGHTGELFF; CDR3nt: TGTGCCAGCAGCTTAGCAGGACACACCGGGGAGCTGTTTTTT
len: 15; j_gene: TRBJ2-5; d_gene: TRBD2; v_gene: TRBV10-3; abundance: few; CDR3aa: CAISESLAGQETQYF; CDR3nt: TGTGCCATCAGTGAGTCCCTAGCGGGCCAAGAGACCCAGTACTTC